Listed below are T cell receptor beta chains from one sample, sequenced in a study of T cell repertoires in cytomegalovirus infection. TCRdb reprocessed the reads via MiXCR and lists one record per CDR3 protein. In the table there are fewer than 550,000 distinct CDR3 sequences, approximately 15% of which are singletons. Material: CD8+ T cells from PBMCs. The source of these receptors is a human donor in good health (CMV status not recorded). Some clones in this sample may be carry-over from other donors' samples. CDR3s include the opening cysteine and the closing phenylalanine or tryptophan. The D gene is left open where the match is weak. Each size is once, few, many or a size class.

>.|TRBJ2-1|TRBV5-1|once
CASSFYSGGYNEQFF
TGCGCCAGCAGCTTTTATAGCGGAGGCTACAATGAGCAGTTCTTC
>TRBD2|TRBJ2-7|TRBV7-2|many
CASSLFLLAGAPYEQYF
TGTGCCAGCAGCTTATTTCTCCTAGCGGGGGCCCCCTACGAGCAGTACTTC
>.|TRBJ2-2|TRBV28|few
CASSTVVDSLNTGELFF
TGTGCCAGCAGTACCGTTGTGGACAGCCTTAACACCGGGGAGCTGTTTTTT
>.|TRBJ1-6|TRBV7-9|many
CASSREGGWSPLHF
TGTGCCAGCAGCCGAGAAGGGGGGTGGTCACCCCTCCACTTT
>TRBD2|TRBJ2-3|TRBV19|few
CASSIDGAGEDTQYF
TGTGCCAGTAGTATAGATGGAGCGGGGGAAGATACGCAGTATTTT
>.|TRBJ2-7|TRBV19|few
CASSIEGGRGYEQYF
TGTGCCAGTAGTATAGAAGGGGGGAGAGGATACGAGCAGTACTTC
>.|TRBJ2-7|TRBV19|few
CASRAGDEQYF
TGTGCCAGTAGGGCAGGGGACGAGCAGTACTTC
>TRBD1|TRBJ1-6|TRBV27|few
CASTPTGENSPLHF
TGTGCCAGCACCCCGACAGGGGAAAATTCACCCCTCCACTTT
>.|TRBJ2-7|TRBV27|many
CASMPRGATLLEQYF
TGTGCCAGCATGCCACGGGGGGCGACTCTTCTCGAGCAGTACTTC
>.|TRBJ2-1|TRBV7-9|many
CASSLVGGGAYNEQFF
TGTGCCAGCAGCTTAGTGGGAGGGGGCGCCTACAATGAGCAGTTCTTC
>.|TRBJ2-2|TRBV7-9|few
CASSYRDPLTGELFF
TGTGCCAGCAGCTACCGGGACCCCCTAACCGGGGAGCTGTTTTTT
>.|TRBJ2-7|TRBV6-5|few
CASSSTATYEQYF
TGTGCCAGCAGTTCGACAGCTACCTACGAGCAGTACTTC
>TRBD2|TRBJ2-2|TRBV9|few
CASSFYGGAAGNTGELFF
TGTGCCAGCAGCTTCTACGGGGGGGCCGCCGGGAACACCGGGGAGCTGTTTTTT
>TRBD1|TRBJ2-4|TRBV12-3/TRBV12-4|many
CASTPDRALLNIQYF
TGTGCCAGCACTCCGGACAGGGCCCTATTAAACATTCAGTACTTC
>.|TRBJ2-7|TRBV20-1|few
CSAKTSRQVRSYEQYF
TGCAGTGCTAAAACAAGTAGACAGGTTCGCTCCTACGAGCAGTACTTC